This is a list of T cell receptor beta chains from one sample in a study of technical replicates of blood from a handful of donors. Measured with immunoSEQ multiplex PCR; TCRdb has only the in-frame clones, and not every one. Of tens of thousands of clones listed, 91% are singletons. The sequencing input was T cells isolated from PBMCs. These receptors were taken from a human donor in good health. Some clones in this sample may be carry-over from other donors' samples. Each CDR3 is given without its conserved first and last residue. Clone size is shown for a subset of rows, as once, few, many or a class of expanded clone.

NA | TRBV9 | ASSVARGGSTDTQY
once | TRBV7-9 | ASSLVGREGSDTQY
NA | TRBV21-1 | ASSKKGAQY
NA | TRBV11-2 | ASSPGLSGAYNEQF
NA | TRBV2 | ASSTDREVYEQY
NA | TRBV4-2 | ASSQGGLAAVEQY
NA | TRBV28 | ASSLGLAPYNEQF
NA | TRBV28 | ASSNAGTLSTDTQY
NA | TRBV7-9 | ASSLNSGGKNIQY
NA | TRBV7-7 | ASSYSGGNQETQY
NA | TRBV6-1 | ASRTGLANEQF
NA | TRBV9 | ASSALAGVYNEQF
NA | TRBV5-1 | ASSQELTATGNTEAF
NA | TRBV10-3 | AISELSQEQY
NA | TRBV7-9 | ATGYTGELF
NA | TRBV15 | ATEDGRTYNEQF
NA | TRBV4-3 | ASSQSQDYRSGNTIY
NA | TRBV19 | ASSTRVGTGGIGELF
NA | TRBV7-3 | ASSFIQVRRNEQF
NA | TRBV4-1 | ASSYRIQGDGYQPQH
NA | TRBV10-3 | AIRSGAGDNEQF
once | TRBV2 | ASGTGQRNEKLF
NA | TRBV7-7 | ASSRGAQTNTGELF
NA | TRBV27 | ASSPGLAGWRSSYEQY